This T cell receptor beta chain is drawn from a study of control samples from healthy donors and cancer patients. TCRdb's table, derived via immunoSEQ multiplex PCR, lists solely in-frame clones and lacks some. The sample lists tens of thousands of clones, roughly 80% occurring once. Germline CDR1 SEHNR, CDR2 FQNEAQ (reference sequence). V dropped 1 base and J dropped 0 bases, with 4 bases sitting between them. The CDR3 consists of 14 residues. The chain uses TRBV7-9 and TRBJ2-1; D is unresolved. The origin of this receptor is a man between 50 and 59 years old in good health. Sequenced input: blood. Written as DNA, the CDR3 is TGTGCCAGCAGCTTAGAGTCCTCCTACAATGAGCAGTTCTTC. This sequence encodes CASSLESSYNEQFF.